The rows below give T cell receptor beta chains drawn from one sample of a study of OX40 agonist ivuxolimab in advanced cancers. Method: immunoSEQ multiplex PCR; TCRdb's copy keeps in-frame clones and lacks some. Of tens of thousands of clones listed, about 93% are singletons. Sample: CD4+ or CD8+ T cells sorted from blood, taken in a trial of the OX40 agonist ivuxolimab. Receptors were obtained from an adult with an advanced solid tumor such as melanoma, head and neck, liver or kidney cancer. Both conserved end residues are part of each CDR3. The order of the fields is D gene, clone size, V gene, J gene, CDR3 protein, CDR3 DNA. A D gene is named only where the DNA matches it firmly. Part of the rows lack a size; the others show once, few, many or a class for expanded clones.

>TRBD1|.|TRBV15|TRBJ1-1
CATSRKDRGQAFF
TGTGCCACCAGCAGAAAAGACAGGGGGCAGGCTTTCTTT
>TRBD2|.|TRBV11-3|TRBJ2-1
CASSLVLAVYNEQFF
TGTGCCAGCAGCTTAGTACTAGCGGTATACAATGAGCAGTTCTTC
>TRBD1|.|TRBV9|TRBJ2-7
CASSANRDSPNHEQYF
TGTGCCAGCAGCGCCAACCGGGACAGCCCCAATCACGAGCAGTACTTC
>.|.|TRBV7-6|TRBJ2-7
CASSLGGRPNF
TGTGCCAGCAGCTTAGGGGGTCGACCGAACTTC
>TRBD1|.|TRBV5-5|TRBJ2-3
CASSLADRGLADTQYF
TGTGCCAGCAGCTTGGCGGACAGGGGGCTGGCAGATACGCAGTATTTT
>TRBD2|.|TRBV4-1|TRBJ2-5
CASSLSGGSGAQETQYF
TGCGCCAGCAGCCTAAGTGGGGGTAGCGGGGCGCAAGAGACCCAGTACTTC
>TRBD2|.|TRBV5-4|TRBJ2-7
CASSSASGYDYEQYF
TGTGCCAGCAGCTCGGCTAGCGGGTATGACTACGAGCAGTACTTC
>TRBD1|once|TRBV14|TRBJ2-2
CASSHFGQGLANTGELFF
TGTGCCAGCAGCCATTTCGGACAGGGCTTAGCGAACACCGGGGAGCTGTTTTTT
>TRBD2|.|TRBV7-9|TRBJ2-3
CASRGLAGLTDTQYF
TGTGCCAGCAGAGGACTAGCGGGGCTCACAGATACGCAGTATTTT
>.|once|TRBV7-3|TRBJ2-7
CASSLTGSRQDEQYF
TGTGCCAGCAGCTTAACGGGAAGTCGGCAGGACGAGCAGTACTTC
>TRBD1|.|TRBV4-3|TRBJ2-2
CASSPGQGGTGELFF
TGCGCCAGCAGCCCCGGACAGGGGGGCACCGGGGAGCTGTTTTTT
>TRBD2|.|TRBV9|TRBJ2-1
CASSELAGGPYNEQFF
TGTGCCAGCAGCGAACTAGCGGGAGGTCCCTACAATGAGCAGTTCTTC
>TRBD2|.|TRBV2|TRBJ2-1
CASSEARREAYNEQFF
TGTGCCAGCAGTGAAGCGCGGCGGGAGGCCTACAATGAGCAGTTCTTC
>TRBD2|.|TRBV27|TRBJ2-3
CASSLTSGLTDTQYF
TGTGCCAGCAGTTTGACTAGCGGACTGACAGATACGCAGTATTTT
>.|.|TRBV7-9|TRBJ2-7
CASSPASEQYF
TGTGCCAGCAGCCCGGCATCCGAGCAGTACTTC
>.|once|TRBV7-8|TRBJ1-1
CASSRRSNTEAFF
TGTGCCAGCAGCCGGAGGTCGAACACTGAAGCTTTCTTT
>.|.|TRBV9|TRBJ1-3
CASTDPEGNTIYF
TGTGCCAGCACCGACCCAGAGGGAAACACCATATATTTT
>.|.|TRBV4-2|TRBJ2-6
CASSHPPEVLGPGANVLTF
TGTGCCAGCAGCCACCCCCCGGAGGTCCTCGGTCCTGGGGCCAACGTCCTGACTTTC
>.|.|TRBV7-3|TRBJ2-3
CASSPLGPGTDTQYF
TGTGCCAGCAGCCCTTTGGGGCCCGGCACAGATACGCAGTATTTT
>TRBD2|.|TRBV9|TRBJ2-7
CASSVGGLAGAPEQYF
TGTGCCAGCAGCGTAGGGGGACTAGCGGGGGCCCCAGAGCAGTACTTC
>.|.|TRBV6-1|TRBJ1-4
CASSEARVARAQF
TGTGCCAGCAGTGAAGCGCGCGTGGCCCGAGCGCAATTT
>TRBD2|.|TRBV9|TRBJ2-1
CASSVGVGTSGYNEQFF
TGTGCCAGCAGCGTAGGAGTGGGGACTAGCGGCTACAATGAGCAGTTCTTC